This entry lists 27 T cell receptor beta chains sequenced from one sample in a study of T cell changes during pregnancy in multiple sclerosis (dated by TCRdb to between 2018 and 2020). The library was produced with the immunoSEQ multiplex PCR assay. Drawn from immuneACCESS, this table holds only the in-frame rearrangements with V and J called that TCRdb kept. Clones are partly lost; checked studies trace under half to an unresolved V gene and leave the rest unexplained. The sample profile shows about 50,000 clones; roughly 94% of them were found once. The ten largest clones add up to approximately 0.31% of the sample. Material: CD4+ T cells from peripheral blood mononuclear cells, obtained in the third trimester of pregnancy. The origin of the receptors is a female donor with multiple sclerosis, enrolled in a pregnancy study.

The chain links TRBV7-9 to TRBJ2-2, with 9 bases aligning to TRBD2. The CDR3 length is 16 residues. V gave up 5 bases and J gave up 4 bases; unmatched junction bases: 8. Germline values: CDR1 SEHNR, CDR2 FQNEAQ (reference sequence). CDR3 residues: CASSPWTSASTGELFF. Here the CDR3 DNA reads TGTGCCAGCAGCCCCTGGACTAGCGCGAGCACCGGGGAGCTGTTTTTT.

The chain is built from TRBV29-1 and TRBJ2-5; the match to TRBD2 covers 13 bases. The CDR3 is made up of 16 amino acids. Germline V gene data show CDR1 as SQVTM and CDR2 as ANQGSEA. Trimming at V came to 5 bases and at J to 5 bases, leaving 11 bases not matched to a gene. CDR3 bases: TGCAGCGTTAGACTGACTAGCGGGAGGCGGGGCGAGACCCAGTACTTC. This translates into CSVRLTSGRRGETQYF.

This clone was picked up one time. J is TRBJ1-5 and V is TRBV7-8, with 11 bases fitting TRBD1. Germline V CDR1 and CDR2: SGHVS, FQNEAQ. V was pared by 4 bases and J by 0 bases, with 11 bases of the junction left unmatched. This CDR3 has 19 amino acids. The CDR3 DNA follows: TGTGCCAGCAGCTCCAACCGGGACAGGGGGGTCTATAGCAATCAGCCCCAGCATTTT. It is translated as CASSSNRDRGVYSNQPQHF. Full variable domain (rest looked up from reference TRBV7-8 and TRBJ1-5): GAGVSQSPRYKVAKRGQDVALRCDPISGHVSLFWYQQALGQGPEFLTYFQNEAQLDKSGLPSDRFFAERPEGSVSTLKIQRTQQEDSAVYLCASSSNRDRGVYSNQPQHFGDGTRLSIL.

The chain is built from TRBV7-8 and TRBJ1-1; tentative D call: TRBD1 (5 bases). Germline CDR1 reads SGHVS; CDR2 reads FQNEAQ. Trimming stripped 6 bases from V and 1 base from J, with 18 bases between. CDR3 size: 16 residues. Here the CDR3 reads CASSPGARVGNTEAFF. CDR3 in DNA: TGTGCCAGCAGTCCTGGGGCCAGGGTGGGGAACACTGAAGCTTTCTTT.

The rearrangement links TRBV7-2 to TRBJ2-6; 9 bases match TRBD1. The ends lost 5 bases at V and 0 bases at J; junction bases unmatched: 2. Per the germline V gene, CDR1 is SGHTA and CDR2 is FQGNSA. CDR3 length: 16 residues. In nucleotides, the CDR3 is TGTGCCAGCAGCCCGACAGGGGGCTCTGGGGCCAACGTCCTGACTTTC. This codes for CASSPTGGSGANVLTF. Variable domain in full (rest from reference TRBV7-2 and TRBJ2-6): GAGVSQSPSNKVTEKGKDVELRCDPISGHTALYWYRQSLGQGLEFLIYFQGNSAPDKSGLPSDRFSAERTGGSVSTLTIQRTQQEDSAVYLCASSPTGGSGANVLTFGAGSRLTVL.

The rearrangement links TRBV18 to TRBJ2-3; 10 bases line up with TRBD1. V was clipped by 3 bases and J by 3 bases; unmatched bases: 3. CDR3 length: 15 residues. Germline assignment: CDR1 KGHSH and CDR2 LQKENI. This CDR3 reads CASSPRTGGTDTQYF. The DNA of the CDR3 is TGTGCCAGCTCACCCCGGACAGGGGGGACAGATACGCAGTATTTT.

The chain combines TRBV19 with TRBJ2-1; D unclear. Germline loops: CDR1 LNHDA, CDR2 SQIVND (reference sequence). V was cut by 3 bases and J by 1 base, with 13 bases left in between. There are 16 residues in the CDR3. CDR3 DNA: TGTGCCAGTAGTATCCCCCTCGGTAGTTCCTACAATGAGCAGTTCTTC. Translating it yields CASSIPLGSSYNEQFF.

The CDR3 spells CASSYFSGMSTYEQYF. CDR3 in DNA: TGTGCCAGCAGTTACTTTAGCGGGATGAGCACCTACGAGCAGTACTTC. This chain connects TRBV6-5 to TRBJ2-7; 8 positions agree with TRBD2. The CDR3 extends over 16 amino acids. Germline CDR1 MNHEY, CDR2 SVGAGI. After removal of 1 base from V and 2 bases from J, the junction contained 7 bases not matched to a gene.

The J gene is TRBJ2-7, the V gene TRBV19; 12 bases fit TRBD2. In germline, CDR1 is LNHDA, CDR2 SQIVND (reference sequence). Trimming took 5 bases from V and 3 from J; bases not matched to a gene: 5. This CDR3 has 15 residues. The CDR3, as DNA: TGTGCCAGTAGTCGGCTAGCGGGGGGGTACTACGAGCAGTACTTC. It is translated as CASSRLAGGYYEQYF.

This sequence joins TRBV15 and TRBJ1-2, with 9 bases identical to TRBD1. Germline trimming cut 3 bases from V and 8 bases from J; bases unmatched to any gene: 4. There are 13 residues in the CDR3. CDR1 and CDR2 (germline): LNHNV, YYDKDF (reference sequence). CDR3 amino acids: CATSRGQGRGYTF. For the CDR3, the DNA is TGTGCCACCAGCAGGGGACAGGGTCGAGGCTACACCTTC.

The genes are TRBV5-5 and TRBJ2-3; 12 bases align to TRBD2. Looked up from germline, CDR1 is SGHKS and CDR2 is YYEKEE (reference sequence). J gave up 6 bases and V 4 bases, and 9 bases lay outside the gene matches. The CDR3 is made up of 16 amino acids. The CDR3 loop reads CASSPGLAGYADTQYF. DNA for the CDR3: TGTGCCAGCAGCCCAGGACTAGCGGGGTATGCGGATACGCAGTATTTT.

The chain couples TRBV15 to TRBJ1-1, with 9 bases aligning to TRBD1. The CDR3 has 15 amino acids. Germline-derived CDR1 and CDR2 are LNHNV and YYDKDF (reference sequence). The V segment lost 1 base and the J segment 5 bases; nucleotides outside the gene matches: 5. The chain's CDR3 is CATSRGDRVFTEAFF. The CDR3 bases are TGTGCCACCAGCAGAGGGGACAGGGTTTTTACTGAAGCTTTCTTT.

CDR3 bases: TGTGCCAGCAGGAGACAGCCGAACACTGAAGCTTTCTTT. As protein: CASRRQPNTEAFF. This chain links TRBV2 with TRBJ1-1, with a tentative D call TRBD1 (5 bases). V lost 6 bases, J lost 1 base, and 9 bases lay in between. The CDR3 has 13 amino acids. Per germline, CDR1 SNHLY and CDR2 FYNNEI.

The gene calls are TRBV5-1 and TRBJ2-1; 7 positions agree with TRBD2. This CDR3 has 15 amino acids. Germline assignment: CDR1 SGHRS and CDR2 YFSETQ. J gave up 3 bases and V 4 bases, and 7 bases lay outside the gene matches. The CDR3 sequence: CASSTAGSVYNEQFF. The CDR3 nucleotides are TGCGCCAGCAGCACAGCGGGGTCAGTCTACAATGAGCAGTTCTTC.

The rearrangement joins TRBV11-3 to TRBJ2-3; 11 bases are shared with TRBD2. CDR1 and CDR2 (germline): SGHNT, YENEEA. With 3 bases clipped from V and 5 bases from J, the junction kept 4 bases outside the gene matches. The CDR3 sequence is 15 residues long. In nucleotides, the CDR3 is TGTGCCAGCAGCTTTAAACTAGCGGGGGTAGATACGCAGTATTTT. Translated: CASSFKLAGVDTQYF.

The chain has TRBV11-2 and TRBJ2-1; TRBD2 agrees at 7 bases. The CDR3 extends over 18 amino acids. CDR1 is SGHAT and CDR2 is FQNNGV in the germline V gene. Trimming took 5 bases from V and 5 from J; bases not matched to a gene: 18. The CDR3, as DNA: TGTGCCAGCAGCCTGCGGACGGGACGCGGGAGCGGAAACAATGAGCAGTTCTTC. Residues: CASSLRTGRGSGNNEQFF.

The V gene is TRBV7-7, the J gene TRBJ2-2; D perhaps matches TRBD1 (5 bases). V lost 5 bases and J 7 bases, leaving 11 bases between the germline ends. This CDR3 has 13 residues. From germline, CDR1 is SSHAT and CDR2 FNYEAQ (reference sequence). CDR3 loop: CASSPSGIGELFF. The CDR3 DNA reads as TGTGCCAGCAGCCCCTCAGGGATCGGGGAGCTGTTTTTT.

The V gene is TRBV7-8, the J gene TRBJ2-2; TRBD1 agrees at 10 bases. Germline assignment: CDR1 SGHVS and CDR2 FQNEAQ. The CDR3 has 14 residues. CDR3 in DNA: TGTGTTGTGGGGACAGGGGCCTACACCGGGGAGCTGTTTTTT. Encoded protein: CVVGTGAYTGELFF.

The chain links TRBV11-2 to TRBJ2-3; a weak D match, TRBD2 (6 bases). From germline, CDR1 is SGHAT and CDR2 FQNNGV. V lost 6 bases and J 2 bases, leaving 21 bases between the germline ends. This CDR3 contains 17 residues. CDR3 sequence (DNA): TGTGCCAGCAGTCTAAGGGACTTCTCCACCCTCACAGATACGCAGTATTTT. It specifies CASSLRDFSTLTDTQYF.

The V and J genes are TRBV2 and TRBJ1-5, with TRBD1 identical over 8 bases. Germline CDR1 and CDR2: SNHLY and FYNNEI. The CDR3 has 13 amino acids. J lost 6 bases, V lost 5 bases, and 3 bases had no gene match. Here the CDR3 reads CASSRQGSQPQHF. The CDR3 nucleotides read TGTGCCAGCAGTAGACAGGGGAGTCAGCCCCAGCATTTT.

The CDR3 nucleotides read TGTGCCAGTAGCTCGGGACAGGGCTCAATAGCTAACTATGGCTACACCTTC. Amino acid sequence: CASSSGQGSIANYGYTF. The chain is built from TRBV19 and TRBJ1-2; 9 bases map to TRBD1. Germline CDR1 is LNHDA and CDR2 is SQIVND (reference sequence). The CDR3 extends over 17 amino acids. Unmatched junction bases numbered 11, after V lost 6 bases and J lost 0 bases.

Of note for this clone: A read error may account for a junction end that differs from germline. V is TRBV7-7 and J is TRBJ2-2; 8 bases fit TRBD1. CDR3 length: 15 amino acids. CDR1 is SSHAT, CDR2 FNYEAQ, per germline (reference sequence). The CDR3 DNA sequence: TGTGCTAGCAGCCCCAGGACAGGGTACACCGGGGAGCTGTTTTTT. Translating gives CASSPRTGYTGELFF.

The genes are TRBV10-3 and TRBJ1-1; 7 bases map to TRBD1. Germline CDR1 ENHRY, CDR2 SYGVKD. The CDR3 extends over 14 amino acids. The V and J ends lost 4 bases and 1 base, in that order; junction bases with no gene match: 3. As DNA, the CDR3 is TGTGCCATCAGTGGGACAGGCCCGAACACTGAAGCTTTCTTT. Its protein is CAISGTGPNTEAFF.

The sample holds a few counts of this clone. The chain carries TRBV5-4 and TRBJ1-2; D possibly corresponds to TRBD1 (5 bases). Germline V gene lookup returns CDR1 SGHNT and CDR2 YYREEE (reference sequence). This CDR3 is 15 amino acids long. Trimming left V 4 bases short and J 5 bases short, with 18 bases between. CDR3 in DNA: TGTGCCAGCAGCGAAGGACACGACAGTCGGTATGGCTACACCTTC. Protein sequence: CASSEGHDSRYGYTF. Full variable domain (remainder filled in from reference TRBV5-4 and TRBJ1-2): ETGVTQSPTHLIKTRGQQVTLRCSSQSGHNTVSWYQQALGQGPQFIFQYYREEENGRGNFPPRFSGLQFPNYSSELNVNALELDDSALYLCASSEGHDSRYGYTFGSGTRLTVV.

This chain uses TRBV7-9 with TRBJ2-7; tentative D call: TRBD1 (6 bases). Trimming stripped 7 bases from V and 2 bases from J, with 15 bases between. This CDR3 comprises 14 residues. Germline loops: CDR1 SEHNR, CDR2 FQNEAQ (reference sequence). CDR3 amino acids: CASTTRGSTYEQYF. Written as DNA, the CDR3 is TGTGCCAGCACCACCAGGGGTTCGACCTACGAGCAGTACTTC.

The V and J genes are TRBV6-1 and TRBJ1-4, with D tentatively TRBD1 (6 bases). Germline loops: CDR1 MNHNS, CDR2 SASEGT. Deletions cut 10 bases from V and 5 bases from J, with 8 bases between. The CDR3 spans 11 residues. Here the CDR3 DNA reads TGTGCCACCCAGGGGAATGAAAAACTGTTTTTT. Translation: CATQGNEKLFF.

This chain connects TRBV28 to TRBJ2-1; possible D gene TRBD2, 6 bases. The CDR3 covers 18 residues. CDR1 and CDR2 (germline): MDHEN, SYDVKM. Trimming cost V 6 bases and J 7 bases, with 28 bases left between them. The CDR3 loop reads CASSLTLVAGTGRNEQFF. As DNA, the CDR3 is TGTGCCAGCAGCTTAACACTAGTGGCGGGAACGGGACGGAATGAGCAGTTCTTC.